The source of this TCR beta chain is a study of spatial heterogeneity in lung cancer. About the research overall: Correlation of TCR transcript counts in tumor regions with a T cell module score from matched bulk RNA-seq was strong.

The table lists this clonotype with many counts. Its antigen is unidentified. Time point specified: sample taken at primary tumor resection. Study results and limitations: How many expanded intratumoral alpha and beta TCRs were present tracked the tumor mutation count, which was a count of nonsynonymous mutations.

V lost 0 bases, J lost 6 bases, and 6 bases lay in between. Looked up from germline, CDR1 is MNHEY and CDR2 is SVGAGI. There are 13 residues in the CDR3. TCRdb ran MiXCR on the 5' RACE reads and lists one entry per CDR3 protein. Of approximately 20,000 distinct CDR3 sequences listed, about 2.7% are singletons. The source is a male donor with early-stage non-small cell lung cancer. The material was lung tumor tissue, obtained at surgery. V is TRBV6-5 and J is TRBJ1-5; D remains unclear. The CDR3 DNA reads TGTGCCAGCAGTTACTCGGGGAGTCAGCCCCAGCATTTT. It translates to CASSYSGSQPQHF.